These 6 T cell receptor beta chains came from one sample sequenced in a study of blood T cell repertoires in COVID-19. The assay was immunoSEQ multiplex PCR, and TCRdb's table has in-frame clones only and misses some. The sample has 330,000 or so clones; approximately 91% are singletons. Sequencing input: PBMCs or T cells enriched from blood (not recorded which). The receptors originated from a woman in her thirties who had been exposed to COVID-19.

This chain joins TRBV7-8 and TRBJ1-1, with D hard to call. The CDR3 loop spans 14 amino acids. Germline V CDR1 and CDR2: SGHVS, FQNEAQ. Trimming removed 4 bases from V and 1 base from J, with 10 bases in between. The CDR3 spells CASSSDMPNTEAFF. The CDR3 DNA reads as TGTGCCAGCAGCTCCGACATGCCGAACACTGAAGCTTTCTTT.

This rearrangement joins TRBV19 to TRBJ2-1; 7 bases map to TRBD2. From germline, CDR1 is LNHDA and CDR2 SQIVND (reference sequence). The ends lost 1 base at V and 5 bases at J; junction bases unmatched: 5. CDR3 length equals 15 residues. CDR3 bases: TGTGCCAGTAGTATAGGGATGGGGGGGGACAATGAGCAGTTCTTC. It yields the protein CASSIGMGGDNEQFF.

The J gene is TRBJ2-1, the V gene TRBV18; 8 bases fit TRBD2. The CDR3 is 15 residues long. Germline trimming cut 0 bases from V and 8 bases from J; bases unmatched to any gene: 6. Germline V gene data show CDR1 as KGHSH and CDR2 as LQKENI. The CDR3 DNA reads as TGTGCCAGCTCACCACCGGGACTAGAAGGGGATGAGCAGTTCTTC. It codes for CASSPPGLEGDEQFF.

The chain has TRBV24-1 and TRBJ2-1; the match to TRBD2 covers 7 bases. CDR1 and CDR2 from the germline V gene are KGHDR and SFDVKD. After removal of 6 bases from V and 7 bases from J, the junction contained 11 bases not matched to a gene. This CDR3 has 15 residues. CDR3 in DNA: TGTGCCACCAGTTTGGGGGGGATGCTCGGGAATGAGCAGTTCTTC. This codes for CATSLGGMLGNEQFF.

A single count supports this clone. The chain recombines TRBV19 with TRBJ2-3; D remains ambiguous. Trimming removed 7 bases at V and 0 bases at J, with 17 bases between. Germline V gives CDR1 LNHDA, CDR2 SQIVND (reference sequence). This CDR3 region has 16 residues. The CDR3 loop reads CASTEQPFPSTDTQYF. The CDR3 DNA follows: TGTGCCAGTACTGAACAGCCATTTCCTAGCACAGATACGCAGTATTTT.

J is TRBJ1-3 and V is TRBV19; D is uncertain. The CDR3 runs to 15 residues. The V end lost 5 bases, the J end lost 2 bases, and 13 bases lay between the germline ends. The germline gives CDR1 LNHDA, CDR2 SQIVND (reference sequence). CDR3 region: CASSPPRGAGNTIYF. CDR3 nucleotides: TGTGCCAGTAGTCCCCCCCGCGGGGCTGGAAACACCATATATTTT.